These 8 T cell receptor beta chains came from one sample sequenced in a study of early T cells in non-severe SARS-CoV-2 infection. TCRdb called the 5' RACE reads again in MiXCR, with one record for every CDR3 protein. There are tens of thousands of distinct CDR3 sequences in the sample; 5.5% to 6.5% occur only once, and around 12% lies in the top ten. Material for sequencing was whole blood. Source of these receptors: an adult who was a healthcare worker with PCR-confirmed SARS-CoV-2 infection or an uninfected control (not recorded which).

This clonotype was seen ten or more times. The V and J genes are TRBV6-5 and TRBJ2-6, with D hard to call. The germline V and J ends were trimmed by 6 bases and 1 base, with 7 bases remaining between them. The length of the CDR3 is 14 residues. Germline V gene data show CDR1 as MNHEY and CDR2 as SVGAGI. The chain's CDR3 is CASSPISGANVLTF. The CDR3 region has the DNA TGTGCCAGCAGCCCGATATCTGGGGCCAACGTCCTGACTTTC.

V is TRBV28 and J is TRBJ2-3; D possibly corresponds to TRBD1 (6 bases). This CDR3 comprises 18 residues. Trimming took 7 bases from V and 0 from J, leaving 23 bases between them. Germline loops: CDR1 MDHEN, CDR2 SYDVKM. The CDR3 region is CASTSPGQGTPSTDTQYF. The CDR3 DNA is TGTGCCAGCACCTCCCCCGGGCAGGGGACACCTAGCACAGATACGCAGTATTTT.

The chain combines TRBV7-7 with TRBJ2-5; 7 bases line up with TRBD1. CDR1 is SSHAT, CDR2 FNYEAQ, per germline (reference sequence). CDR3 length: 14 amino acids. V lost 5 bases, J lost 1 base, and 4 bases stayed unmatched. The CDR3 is CASSPEGAQETQYF. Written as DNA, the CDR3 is TGTGCCAGCAGCCCCGAGGGGGCCCAAGAGACCCAGTACTTC.

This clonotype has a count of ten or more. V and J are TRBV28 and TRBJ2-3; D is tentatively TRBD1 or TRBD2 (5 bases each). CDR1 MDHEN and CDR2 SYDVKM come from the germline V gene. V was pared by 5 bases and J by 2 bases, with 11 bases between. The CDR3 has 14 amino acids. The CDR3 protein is CASSPGPYTDTQYF. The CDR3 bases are TGTGCCAGCAGTCCGGGACCCTACACAGATACGCAGTATTTT.

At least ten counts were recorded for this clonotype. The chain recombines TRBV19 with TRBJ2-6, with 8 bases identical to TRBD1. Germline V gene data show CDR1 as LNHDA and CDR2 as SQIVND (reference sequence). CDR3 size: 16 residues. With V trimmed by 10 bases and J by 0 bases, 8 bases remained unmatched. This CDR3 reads CATMDRANSGANVLTF. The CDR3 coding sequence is TGTGCCACTATGGACAGGGCCAACTCTGGGGCCAACGTCCTGACTTTC.

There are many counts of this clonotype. In nucleotides, the CDR3 is TGCAGTGCGGCGGGGGGGCCCTACGAGCAGTACTTC. Translation: CSAAGGPYEQYF. The V and J genes are TRBV20-1 and TRBJ2-7; 9 bases map to TRBD2. Germline CDR1 and CDR2: DFQATT and SNEGSKA (reference sequence). This CDR3 has 12 amino acids. Trimming removed 6 bases from V and 2 bases from J; junction bases left unmatched: 2.

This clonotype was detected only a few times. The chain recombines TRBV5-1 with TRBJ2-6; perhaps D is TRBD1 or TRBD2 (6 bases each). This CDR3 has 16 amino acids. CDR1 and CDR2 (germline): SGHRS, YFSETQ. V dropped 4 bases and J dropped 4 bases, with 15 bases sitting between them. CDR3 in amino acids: CASSPLGGDGANVLTF. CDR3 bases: TGCGCCAGCAGCCCACTGGGGGGCGACGGGGCCAACGTCCTGACTTTC.

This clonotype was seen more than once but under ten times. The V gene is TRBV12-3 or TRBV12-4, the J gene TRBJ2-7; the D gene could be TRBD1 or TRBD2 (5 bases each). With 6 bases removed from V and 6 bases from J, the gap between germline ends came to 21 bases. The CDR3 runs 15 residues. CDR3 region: CASSSNARVRGEQYF. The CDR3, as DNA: TGTGCCAGCAGCTCCAATGCCAGGGTTCGGGGCGAGCAGTACTTC.